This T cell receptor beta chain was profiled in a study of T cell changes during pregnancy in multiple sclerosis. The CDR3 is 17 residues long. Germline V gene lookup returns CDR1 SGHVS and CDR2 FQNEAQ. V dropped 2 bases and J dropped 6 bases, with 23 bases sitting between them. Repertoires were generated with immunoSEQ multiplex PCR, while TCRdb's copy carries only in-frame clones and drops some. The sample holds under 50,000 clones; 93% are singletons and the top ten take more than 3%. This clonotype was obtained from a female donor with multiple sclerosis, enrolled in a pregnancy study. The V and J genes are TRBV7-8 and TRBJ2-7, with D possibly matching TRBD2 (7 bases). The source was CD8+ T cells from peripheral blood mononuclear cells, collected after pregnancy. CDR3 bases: TGTGCCAGCAGCTTAAGGGGGGAGGGGACGCCGGGGGGCGAGCAGTACTTC. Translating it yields CASSLRGEGTPGGEQYF.